This T cell receptor beta chain emerged from a study of blood T cells in healthy people across ages. Notes on the study in general: Both naive CD4+ cell counts and diversity were greater in long-lived donors than in aged donors.

Primed by a sample-barcoded 5' primer and a J-beta primer mix, a second PCR proceeded for about 6 to 12 cycles. In TCRdb, the 5' RACE reads were re-called with MiXCR into one record per CDR3 protein. This table has fewer than 2,000,000 distinct CDR3 sequences, about 39% appearing once. With respect to this clonotype: Antigen specificity is unknown.

The germline CDR1 and CDR2 sequences are LGHNA and YSLEER. The CDR3 totals 17 residues. J was trimmed by 1 base and V by 0 bases; bases with no gene match: 8. The sequencing sample was made of blood. J is TRBJ2-5 and V is TRBV4-3, with 7 bases identical to TRBD2. The source is a human donor in good health. CDR3 coding DNA: TGCGCCAGCAGCCAAGATGGAGTAGCGGGCTTCCAAGAGACCCAGTACTTC. Residues: CASSQDGVAGFQETQYF.